This T cell receptor (beta chain) was sequenced during a study of cytomegalovirus exposure and HLA in healthy donors. The germline gives CDR1 MDHEN, CDR2 SYDVKM. The CDR3 covers 15 residues. Unmatched junction bases numbered 9, after V lost 5 bases and J lost 5 bases. Study-level findings and limits: Investigators reported 150 to 200 TCR beta chains as tied to cytomegalovirus. CMV serostatus was the sole immune exposure information available. What a later analysis showed was that several of the most significant clusters appeared linked to common viral pathogens.

A note on this clone: Its antigen is still unknown.

PCR involved 60 Vbeta and 13 Jbeta primers. Data came from immunoSEQ multiplex PCR; TCRdb stores just in-frame clones and leaves some out. In the table there are roughly 200,000 clones, about three quarters of which are singletons. The clonotype originates from a woman aged 60-75 years in good health and CMV-seropositive. The sample comprised PBMCs. This chain joins TRBV28 and TRBJ1-2; 9 bases are shared with TRBD1. The CDR3 region has the DNA TGTGCCAGCAGTCAACCCGGGACAGGGTGGTATGGCTACACCTTC. Translated, it gives CASSQPGTGWYGYTF.